Below are 26 T cell receptor beta chains sequenced from a single sample in a study of T cell changes during pregnancy in multiple sclerosis. Some clones are missing from TCRdb's copy, which holds only in-frame ones; the method was immunoSEQ multiplex PCR. This sample carries approximately 51,000 clones, about 90% of them seen once, and the ten largest clones take just over 0.55%. Sequences were derived from CD4+ T cells from peripheral blood mononuclear cells, sampled after pregnancy. All receptors come from a female donor with multiple sclerosis, enrolled in a pregnancy study.

This sequence joins TRBV7-2 and TRBJ2-7; a weak D match, TRBD2 (7 bases). From germline, CDR1 is SGHTA and CDR2 FQGNSA. The V and J ends lost 4 bases and 6 bases respectively, with 16 bases between them. The CDR3 runs to 14 residues. The CDR3, as DNA: TGTGCCAGCAGCTCTTTGGGGGGGCATGGCGAGCAGTACTTC. Protein product: CASSSLGGHGEQYF.

This chain connects TRBV11-3 to TRBJ2-5; 7 nucleotides align to TRBD1. From germline, CDR1 is SGHNT and CDR2 YENEEA. The CDR3 has 17 amino acids. The junction had 20 bases not matched to a gene; V was cut back by 8 bases and J by 5 bases. As DNA, the CDR3 is TGTGCCAGCGGCCTTGTGAGACAGGGAAGAAATGGGGAGACCCAGTACTTC. Encoded protein: CASGLVRQGRNGETQYF.

The chain employs TRBV28 and TRBJ1-3; D perhaps matches TRBD1 (6 bases). Germline V gene lookup returns CDR1 MDHEN and CDR2 SYDVKM. This CDR3 has 14 residues. The germline V and J ends were trimmed by 3 bases and 4 bases, with 10 bases remaining between them. The CDR3 DNA is TGTGCCAGCAGTTTTAGGGGGTTAGGAAACACCATATATTTT. Translated, it gives CASSFRGLGNTIYF.

The V and J genes are TRBV5-1 and TRBJ1-4; 8 bases match TRBD1. V was clipped by 5 bases and J by 4 bases; unmatched bases: 7. There are 15 residues in the CDR3. Germline-derived CDR1 and CDR2 are SGHRS and YFSETQ. CDR3 nucleotides: TGCGCCAGCAGTTTCCAGGGGGCCTTTAATGAAAAACTGTTTTTT. This sequence encodes CASSFQGAFNEKLFF.

The rearrangement joins TRBV4-2 to TRBJ1-5; the match to TRBD1 covers 7 bases. The CDR3 covers 16 residues. J was trimmed by 2 bases and V by 1 base; bases with no gene match: 5. CDR1 and CDR2 (germline): LGHNA, YNFKEQ. Here the CDR3 reads CASSQVVQGGNQPQHF. The CDR3 coding sequence is TGTGCCAGCAGCCAAGTGGTCCAGGGGGGCAATCAGCCCCAGCATTTT.

V gene TRBV29-1 combines with J gene TRBJ1-3, with D maybe TRBD1 (5 bases). There are 17 residues in the CDR3. The germline gives CDR1 SQVTM, CDR2 ANQGSEA. V lost 6 bases, J lost 0 bases, and 21 bases lay in between. CDR3 protein: CSVITDSTPGSGNTIYF. CDR3 bases: TGCAGCGTGATTACTGACAGCACACCGGGCTCTGGAAACACCATATATTTT.

The J gene is TRBJ2-3, the V gene TRBV19; D unclear. Per germline, CDR1 LNHDA and CDR2 SQIVND (reference sequence). The CDR3 is 17 amino acids. Trimming took off 6 bases at V and 0 bases at J, with 19 bases between the two ends. Here the CDR3 DNA reads TGTGCCAGTAGCCCCTCCATAACGAGAAGTAGCACAGATACGCAGTATTTT. Translation gives CASSPSITRSSTDTQYF. Complete variable domain (other parts from reference TRBV19 and TRBJ2-3): DGGITQSPKYLFRKEGQNVTLSCEQNLNHDAMYWYRQDPGQGLRLIYYSQIVNDFQKGDIAEGYSVSREKKESFPLTVTSAQKNPTAFYLCASSPSITRSSTDTQYFGPGTRLTVL.

The chain carries TRBV2 and TRBJ2-3; D remains unclear. CDR1 and CDR2 from the germline V gene are SNHLY and FYNNEI. The germline V and J ends were trimmed by 6 bases and 4 bases, with 5 bases remaining between them. CDR3 length equals 11 residues. The CDR3, as DNA: TGTGCCAGCAGCTATGCAGATACGCAGTATTTT. It specifies CASSYADTQYF.

The chain recombines TRBV6-5 with TRBJ1-1; the match to TRBD1 covers 8 bases. With V trimmed by 6 bases and J by 4 bases, 4 bases remained unmatched. Germline V gene lookup returns CDR1 MNHEY and CDR2 SVGAGI. The CDR3 runs 13 residues. The CDR3 region has the DNA TGTGCCAGCAGAGAGACAGGGGCCACTGAAGCTTTCTTT. This sequence encodes CASRETGATEAFF.

V is TRBV11-3 and J is TRBJ2-5; D uncertain. CDR1 and CDR2 (germline): SGHNT, YENEEA. There are 15 residues in the CDR3. V gave up 5 bases and J gave up 5 bases, with 18 bases separating them. The CDR3 region has the DNA TGTGCCAGCAGCAAAGATGGCCCCCTCGGGGAGACCCAGTACTTC. This codes for CASSKDGPLGETQYF. The complete variable domain, with remaining parts taken from reference TRBV11-3 and TRBJ2-5, reads EAGVVQSPRYKIIEKKQPVAFWCNPISGHNTLYWYLQNLGQGPELLIRYENEEAVDDSQLPKDRFSAERLKGVDSTLKIQPAELGDSAVYLCASSKDGPLGETQYFGPGTRLLVL.

The rearrangement joins TRBV13 to TRBJ2-5; D possibly corresponds to TRBD2 (5 bases). Germline values: CDR1 PRHDT, CDR2 FYEKMQ (reference sequence). The CDR3 is made up of 15 amino acids. V was shortened by 5 bases and J by 0 bases, with 13 bases between the two germline ends. CDR3 in amino acids: CASSPPGSHQETQYF. The CDR3 region has the DNA TGTGCCAGCAGCCCACCTGGGAGCCACCAAGAGACCCAGTACTTC.

The chain employs TRBV19 and TRBJ1-1; TRBD1 might be the D (6 bases). Per the germline V gene, CDR1 is LNHDA and CDR2 is SQIVND (reference sequence). This CDR3 has 15 amino acids. V lost 4 bases and J 1 base, leaving 13 bases between the germline ends. The DNA of the CDR3 is TGTGCCAGTAGTACGGTAGGGACACAGAACACTGAAGCTTTCTTT. Protein: CASSTVGTQNTEAFF. Full variable domain (rest looked up from reference TRBV19 and TRBJ1-1): DGGITQSPKYLFRKEGQNVTLSCEQNLNHDAMYWYRQDPGQGLRLIYYSQIVNDFQKGDIAEGYSVSREKKESFPLTVTSAQKNPTAFYLCASSTVGTQNTEAFFGQGTRLTVV.

The genes are TRBV7-8 and TRBJ1-6; D gene ambiguous. Between the trimmed V and J ends, which lost 1 base and 0 bases, there was a span of 13 bases. CDR3 size: 18 residues. Germline CDR1 reads SGHVS; CDR2 reads FQNEAQ. The chain's CDR3 is CASSLGAPGSSYNSPLHF. Here the CDR3 DNA reads TGTGCCAGCAGCTTAGGGGCCCCGGGGAGCTCCTATAATTCACCCCTCCACTTT. Based on the CDR3 plus reference TRBV7-8 and TRBJ1-6, the full variable domain is GAGVSQSPRYKVAKRGQDVALRCDPISGHVSLFWYQQALGQGPEFLTYFQNEAQLDKSGLPSDRFFAERPEGSVSTLKIQRTQQEDSAVYLCASSLGAPGSSYNSPLHFGNGTRLTVT.

This chain links TRBV7-3 with TRBJ2-3; D not resolved. The CDR3 covers 14 residues. The V gene lost 0 bases and the J gene lost 3 bases, with 7 bases spanning the gap. Germline V gives CDR1 SGHTA, CDR2 FQGTGA. The CDR3 region is CASSLTPLTDTQYF. The CDR3 bases are TGTGCCAGCAGCTTAACCCCCTTAACAGATACGCAGTATTTT.

V is TRBV5-6 and J is TRBJ1-1; weak D call: TRBD1 (5 bases). The germline V gene has CDR1 SGHDT and CDR2 YYEEEE. V lost 6 bases and J 4 bases, leaving 16 bases between the germline ends. There are 14 residues in the CDR3. The CDR3 nucleotides are TGTGCCAGCATGCGGGGACGGAGAGTCACTGAAGCTTTCTTT. The encoded protein is CASMRGRRVTEAFF.

The V gene is TRBV4-1, the J gene TRBJ2-3, with TRBD1 matching over 9 bases. Germline V CDR1 and CDR2: MGHRA, YSYEKL. The CDR3 has 17 residues. The ends lost 3 bases at V and 2 bases at J; junction bases unmatched: 9. CDR3 loop: CASSQAGTGSLTDTQYF. The DNA of the CDR3 is TGCGCCAGCAGCCAGGCCGGGACAGGGTCTCTCACAGATACGCAGTATTTT.

The V call is TRBV6-6, the J call TRBJ1-2; TRBD1 agrees at 8 bases. CDR1 is MNHNY and CDR2 is SVGAGI in the germline V gene (reference sequence). The CDR3 sequence is 14 residues long. The V gene end was trimmed by 5 bases and the J gene end by 4 bases; junction bases not matched to a gene: 6. CDR3 bases: TGTGCCAGCAGTGGACAGGGTCAAAGCTATGGCTACACCTTC. Translating it yields CASSGQGQSYGYTF.

V gene TRBV4-1 combines with J gene TRBJ2-4; D is perhaps TRBD1 (6 bases). Trimming removed 0 bases at V and 6 bases at J, with 12 bases between. This CDR3 comprises 15 residues. Germline values: CDR1 MGHRA, CDR2 YSYEKL. The CDR3: CASSQEGAFVNIQYF. Here the CDR3 DNA reads TGCGCCAGCAGCCAAGAGGGGGCGTTCGTAAACATTCAGTACTTC.

J is TRBJ2-1 and V is TRBV7-9, with 15 bases aligning to TRBD2. The germline V gene has CDR1 SEHNR and CDR2 FQNEAQ (reference sequence). CDR3 size: 18 residues. V gave up 2 bases and J gave up 0 bases; unmatched junction bases: 2. CDR3 protein: CASSLMGLAGGSYNEQFF. CDR3 nucleotides: TGTGCCAGCAGCTTAATGGGACTAGCGGGAGGCTCCTACAATGAGCAGTTCTTC.

This sequence joins TRBV30 and TRBJ1-2, with D perhaps matching TRBD1 (6 bases). Per the germline V gene, CDR1 is GTSNPN and CDR2 is SVGIG (reference sequence). Trimming shortened V by 3 bases and J by 2 bases, and 19 bases separated the two germline ends. This CDR3 has 16 residues. This chain's CDR3 is CAWRIGLGRGNYGYTF. CDR3 sequence (DNA): TGTGCCTGGAGAATAGGGCTTGGCAGGGGAAACTATGGCTACACCTTC.

The genes are TRBV5-6 and TRBJ2-5; D is perhaps TRBD1 (5 bases). V gave up 2 bases and J gave up 4 bases, with 15 bases separating them. This CDR3 contains 15 residues. Germline-derived CDR1 and CDR2 are SGHDT and YYEEEE. Written as DNA, the CDR3 is TGTGCCAGCAGCTTTAGGGCCAGGGAAGGAGAGACCCAGTACTTC. It translates to CASSFRAREGETQYF.

This chain connects TRBV7-9 to TRBJ1-2; the D is unclear. The germline V gene encodes CDR1 SEHNR and CDR2 FQNEAQ (reference sequence). V gave up 5 bases and J gave up 7 bases, with 17 bases separating them. The CDR3 is 14 amino acids. The CDR3 region has the DNA TGTGCCAGCAGCCCAACGGGATCCGTGGGTGGCTACACCTTC. Protein sequence: CASSPTGSVGGYTF.

About this clone: One end of the junction varies from germline; a read error may be responsible. The genes are TRBV2 and TRBJ1-1; 7 bases are shared with TRBD1. The CDR3 covers 14 residues. The germline V gene has CDR1 SNHLY and CDR2 FYNNEI. The CDR3 nucleotides read TGTGCCAGCATTGAACAGGGGCCTGGCACTGAAGCTTTCTTT. Protein: CASIEQGPGTEAFF.

The chain is built from TRBV5-4 and TRBJ1-4; the D is unclear. V dropped 4 bases and J dropped 3 bases, with 10 bases sitting between them. Germline V gene data show CDR1 as SGHNT and CDR2 as YYREEE (reference sequence). CDR3 size: 14 residues. The CDR3 nucleotides are TGTGCCAGCAGCACCGTCGGAGCTAATGAAAAACTGTTTTTT. Translated, it gives CASSTVGANEKLFF.

The CDR3 DNA sequence: TGTGCCAGCAGCGGGAACCGGACAGGCGGAAACACCATATATTTT. Its protein product is CASSGNRTGGNTIYF. This chain connects TRBV9 to TRBJ1-3; 7 nucleotides agree with TRBD1. Germline assignment: CDR1 SGDLS and CDR2 YYNGEE. V shed 3 bases and J 4 bases; nucleotides not matched to a gene: 7. The CDR3 has 15 amino acids.

The rearrangement uses TRBV19 and TRBJ1-2, with D possibly TRBD1 on 6 matching bases. CDR1 and CDR2 (germline): LNHDA, SQIVND (reference sequence). The CDR3 sequence is 12 residues long. V shed 5 bases and J shed 8 bases, with 12 bases lying between them. CDR3 protein: CASSHRGGGYTF. In nucleotides, the CDR3 is TGTGCCAGTAGTCACCGCGGGGGCGGCTACACCTTC.